Below are 2 T cell receptor beta chains sequenced from a single sample in a study of Ad26.COV2.S vaccination and SARS-CoV-2 variants. Assay: immunoSEQ multiplex PCR; the TCRdb copy retains only in-frame clones and omits some. The sample lists 300,000 to 450,000 clones, about 85% occurring once. Described treatment: some 19 received Ad26.COV2.S at low or high dose, single or two shots; five or six received placebo; per-sample allocation not given. The samples date from day 63 after the first vaccine or placebo injection. The sequences come from peripheral blood, collected in a trial of Ad26.COV2.S vaccine versus placebo. The receptors here all came from a person between 18 and 65 years old who received the Ad26.COV2.S COVID-19 vaccine or a placebo.

CDR3: CATGTSGLSTDTQYF. Written as DNA, the CDR3 is TGTGCCACCGGGACTAGCGGTTTAAGCACAGATACGCAGTATTTT. The V gene is TRBV24-1, the J gene TRBJ2-3; 11 bases fit TRBD2. Germline trimming cut 9 bases from V and 0 bases from J; bases unmatched to any gene: 4. The CDR3 runs 15 residues. Germline V lookup: CDR1 KGHDR, CDR2 SFDVKD.

The rearrangement uses TRBV5-1 and TRBJ1-6; 9 bases map to TRBD1. V shed 6 bases and J 6 bases; nucleotides not matched to a gene: 13. The CDR3 length is 17 residues. Germline assignment: CDR1 SGHRS and CDR2 YFSETQ. CDR3 nucleotide sequence: TGCGCCAGCAAACCGGGACAGGGAGCCGCGGGTAATTCACCCCTCCACTTT. Protein: CASKPGQGAAGNSPLHF.